The 26 T cell receptor beta chains reported below all come from one sample, sequenced in a study of blood T cell repertoires in COVID-19. The repertoire was sequenced with immunoSEQ multiplex PCR; TCRdb's copy has only in-frame clones and lacks some. The profile covers about 50,000 clones, with approximately 88% appearing a single time and over 15% taken by the ten largest. Input material: peripheral blood. The receptors shown here come from a human donor in a cohort sampled during active COVID-19.

The chain combines TRBV3-1 (or the pseudogene TRBV3-2) with TRBJ2-3, with TRBD2 matching 11 bases. The CDR3 is 15 amino acids. The ends lost 6 bases at V and 6 bases at J; junction bases unmatched: 8. Germline V CDR1 and CDR2: LGHDT, YNNKEL (reference sequence). As DNA, the CDR3 is TGTGCCAGCAGACTTAGCGGGGGGGGCCTGGATACGCAGTATTTT. Protein product: CASRLSGGGLDTQYF.

The J gene is TRBJ1-2, the V gene TRBV28, with TRBD1 identical over 7 bases. The trim removed 5 bases at V and 4 bases at J, leaving 10 bases unmatched. In germline, CDR1 is MDHEN, CDR2 SYDVKM. The CDR3 is made up of 15 amino acids. The CDR3 nucleotides read TGTGCCAGCAGTCGAGTGGTGGGACAGTTCTATGGCTACACCTTC. Residues: CASSRVVGQFYGYTF.

This clone was found a few times. This sample also contains other DNA sequences that code for the same CDR3. V and J are TRBV5-1 and TRBJ2-5, with 8 bases matching TRBD1. CDR3 length equals 15 residues. Trimming took 0 bases from V and 5 from J; bases not matched to a gene: 6. Germline assignment: CDR1 SGHRS and CDR2 YFSETQ. CDR3 loop: CASSLVGQAVETQYF. CDR3 sequence (DNA): TGCGCCAGCAGCTTGGTGGGACAGGCCGTTGAGACCCAGTACTTC.

The CDR3 region is CASSPRGGVNTEAFF. The DNA of the CDR3 is TGTGCCAGCAGCCCAAGAGGAGGGGTGAACACTGAAGCTTTCTTT. The V gene is TRBV3-1 (or the pseudogene TRBV3-2), the J gene TRBJ1-1, with a tentative D call TRBD1 (5 bases). CDR3 size: 15 residues. The V gene's germline CDR1 is LGHDT and CDR2 YNNKEL (reference sequence). Trimming shortened V by 4 bases and J by 0 bases, and 12 bases separated the two germline ends.

The CDR3 DNA reads TGTGCCAGTAGTAGTCCGGCGGCGCCCAAGGATGAAAAACTGTTTTTT. Its translation is CASSSPAAPKDEKLFF. The gene calls are TRBV19 and TRBJ1-4; D uncertain. Germline V gene data show CDR1 as LNHDA and CDR2 as SQIVND (reference sequence). The CDR3 is 16 amino acids. V lost 4 bases, J lost 6 bases, and 18 bases lay in between.

This sequence joins TRBV6-1 and TRBJ1-5, with TRBD1 matching 12 bases. There are 16 residues in the CDR3. V lost 3 bases to trimming and J lost 6 bases; unmatched junction nucleotides: 6. The germline V gene has CDR1 MNHNS and CDR2 SASEGT. The chain's CDR3 is CASSDWGQGAGQPQHF. In DNA form, the CDR3 reads TGTGCCAGCAGTGATTGGGGACAGGGGGCAGGTCAGCCCCAGCATTTT.

The rearrangement uses TRBV19 and TRBJ2-6; 10 bases are shared with TRBD1. Losses at the gene ends were 1 base for V and 0 bases for J; bases not matched to a gene: 3. Germline lookup yields CDR1 LNHDA and CDR2 SQIVND (reference sequence). The length of the CDR3 is 18 residues. CDR3 loop: CASSIGQGALSGANVLTF. DNA of the CDR3: TGTGCCAGTAGTATAGGACAGGGGGCCCTCTCTGGGGCCAACGTCCTGACTTTC.

The chain recombines TRBV30 with TRBJ1-2; D is uncertain. V was cut by 4 bases and J by 5 bases, with 20 bases left in between. The CDR3 covers 15 residues. In germline, CDR1 is GTSNPN, CDR2 SVGIG (reference sequence). CDR3 region: CAWTHLTISGYGYTF. In nucleotides, the CDR3 is TGTGCCTGGACCCACCTGACAATCTCCGGTTATGGCTACACCTTC.

The chain links TRBV4-2 to TRBJ2-7; unclear D gene. From germline, CDR1 is LGHNA and CDR2 YNFKEQ. This CDR3 spans 14 amino acids. Trimming stripped 1 base from V and 2 bases from J, with 9 bases between. The CDR3 DNA reads as TGTGCCAGCAGCCAAGTTCAGTATCCCTACGAGCAGTACTTC. Protein: CASSQVQYPYEQYF.

The chain employs TRBV3-1 (or the pseudogene TRBV3-2) and TRBJ2-6; D is perhaps TRBD2 (7 bases). The V gene lost 7 bases and the J gene lost 0 bases, with 19 bases spanning the gap. The CDR3 loop spans 18 amino acids. Germline V gene sequence: CDR1 LGHDT, CDR2 YNNKEL (reference sequence). This chain's CDR3 is CASMRGAGAFSGANVLTF. In DNA, the CDR3 is TGTGCCAGCATGCGTGGTGCGGGGGCCTTCTCTGGGGCCAACGTCCTGACTTTC.

V and J are TRBV4-3 and TRBJ1-1; D is undetermined. V was shortened by 0 bases and J by 4 bases, with 12 bases between the two germline ends. This CDR3 contains 15 residues. The V gene's germline CDR1 is LGHNA and CDR2 YSLEER. CDR3 amino acids: CASSQDGRGVTEAFF. For the CDR3, the DNA is TGCGCCAGCAGCCAAGATGGGCGGGGTGTCACTGAAGCTTTCTTT.

The V and J genes are TRBV28 and TRBJ2-7; TRBD1 agrees at 7 bases. This CDR3 has 17 residues. Germline lookup yields CDR1 MDHEN and CDR2 SYDVKM. Trimming took 5 bases from V and 0 from J; bases not matched to a gene: 13. The CDR3 is CASSPIRTGIFSYEQYF. The CDR3 DNA is TGTGCCAGCAGTCCAATAAGGACAGGCATCTTCTCCTACGAGCAGTACTTC. Full variable domain (remainder filled in from reference TRBV28 and TRBJ2-7): DVKVTQSSRYLVKRTGEKVFLECVQDMDHENMFWYRQDPGLGLRLIYFSYDVKMKEKGDIPEGYSVSREKKERFSLILESASTNQTSMYLCASSPIRTGIFSYEQYFGPGTRLTVT.

V is TRBV7-9 and J is TRBJ2-5, with a possible D match to TRBD1 (6 bases). Germline-derived CDR1 and CDR2 are SEHNR and FQNEAQ (reference sequence). Trimming shortened V by 4 bases and J by 3 bases, and 12 bases separated the two germline ends. This CDR3 has 14 amino acids. The CDR3 reads CASSSGGREETQYF. The DNA of the CDR3 is TGTGCCAGCAGCTCTGGGGGCAGGGAAGAGACCCAGTACTTC.

The chain joins TRBV4-2 to TRBJ2-7, with TRBD2 matching over 11 bases. V shed 5 bases and J 6 bases; nucleotides not matched to a gene: 12. This CDR3 comprises 16 residues. Germline CDR1 LGHNA, CDR2 YNFKEQ. The CDR3 reads CASSMTSGEGPSEQYF. The CDR3 region has the DNA TGTGCCAGCAGCATGACTAGCGGGGAGGGCCCCTCCGAGCAGTACTTC.

J is TRBJ1-5 and V is TRBV27, with a weak D call TRBD1 (6 bases). CDR3 length: 15 residues. V lost 8 bases to trimming and J lost 6 bases, with 20 bases between them. CDR1 and CDR2 from the germline V gene are MNHEY and SMNVEV (reference sequence). The CDR3 spells CASSLLAGAGQPQHF. Here the CDR3 DNA reads TGTGCCAGCTCCCTATTGGCGGGGGCGGGTCAGCCCCAGCATTTT.

This sequence joins TRBV7-9 and TRBJ2-5; maybe TRBD2 (6 bases). This CDR3 has 14 residues. V was shortened by 8 bases and J by 4 bases, with 17 bases between the two germline ends. Germline V gene data show CDR1 as SEHNR and CDR2 as FQNEAQ (reference sequence). In DNA form, the CDR3 reads TGTGCCAGCGGACCTAGCGCGCCCCGAGAGACCCAGTACTTC. It yields the protein CASGPSAPRETQYF.

As DNA, the CDR3 is TGTGCCAGCAGCCAAGCGGATGACACGCTAAAGTTGGAGACCCAGTACTTC. Protein: CASSQADDTLKLETQYF. This sequence joins TRBV14 and TRBJ2-5; unclear D gene. Between the trimmed V and J ends, which lost 1 base and 5 bases, there was a span of 20 bases. Per the germline V gene, CDR1 is SGHDN and CDR2 is FVKESK. The CDR3 length is 17 residues.

This chain uses TRBV2 with TRBJ1-2, with D possibly matching TRBD1 (6 bases). CDR1 SNHLY and CDR2 FYNNEI come from the germline V gene. Deletions cut 6 bases from V and 3 bases from J, with 17 bases between. This CDR3 spans 15 amino acids. CDR3 DNA: TGTGCCAGCAGGTATCAGGGGACAATGCACTATGGCTACACCTTC. Residues: CASRYQGTMHYGYTF. Variable domain in full (rest from reference TRBV2 and TRBJ1-2): EPEVTQTPSHQVTQMGQEVILRCVPISNHLYFYWYRQILGQKVEFLVSFYNNEISEKSEIFDDQFSVERPDGSNFTLKIRSTKLEDSAMYFCASRYQGTMHYGYTFGSGTRLTVV.

V gene TRBV3-1 (or the pseudogene TRBV3-2) combines with J gene TRBJ2-5; 9 bases are shared with TRBD2. The CDR3 sequence is 14 residues long. Germline V CDR1 and CDR2: LGHDT, YNNKEL (reference sequence). J lost 5 bases, V lost 2 bases, and 3 bases had no gene match. The DNA of the CDR3 is TGTGCCAGCAGCCAACTAAGCGGGGGGGAGACCCAGTACTTC. Amino acids: CASSQLSGGETQYF.

This sequence joins TRBV11-3 and TRBJ2-7; D remains ambiguous. In germline, CDR1 is SGHNT, CDR2 YENEEA. CDR3 length: 11 amino acids. V lost 5 bases, J lost 5 bases, and 7 bases lay in between. CDR3 coding DNA: TGTGCCAGCAGCCCCTATGACGAGCAGTACTTC. This translates into CASSPYDEQYF.

This sequence joins TRBV5-1 and TRBJ1-1; D unclear. The germline gives CDR1 SGHRS, CDR2 YFSETQ. The CDR3 sequence is 12 residues long. The V end lost 3 bases, the J end lost 7 bases, and 10 bases lay between the germline ends. CDR3 nucleotides: TGCGCCAGCAGCTACCCCGGAGATGAAGCTTTCTTT. Translating gives CASSYPGDEAFF.

The chain carries TRBV30 and TRBJ1-1; D possibly corresponds to TRBD1 (5 bases). The CDR3 is 13 residues long. Germline loops: CDR1 GTSNPN, CDR2 SVGIG (reference sequence). V was trimmed by 0 bases and J by 3 bases, leaving 8 bases between them. CDR3 DNA: TGTGCCTGGAGTGTACAAGGGGACACTGAAGCTTTCTTT. Translating gives CAWSVQGDTEAFF.

V is TRBV13 and J is TRBJ1-1; D gene ambiguous. The CDR3 covers 14 residues. Germline CDR1 and CDR2: PRHDT and FYEKMQ (reference sequence). V was pared by 5 bases and J by 3 bases, with 13 bases between. The CDR3: CASSEEISDTEAFF. The CDR3 DNA reads as TGTGCCAGCAGCGAGGAGATTTCGGACACTGAAGCTTTCTTT. Drawing the rest from reference TRBV13 and TRBJ1-1, the complete variable domain is AAGVIQSPRHLIKEKRETATLKCYPIPRHDTVYWYQQGPGQDPQFLISFYEKMQSDKGSIPDRFSAQQFSDYHSELNMSSLELGDSALYFCASSEEISDTEAFFGQGTRLTVV.

This chain joins TRBV2 and TRBJ2-5, with 7 nucleotides matching TRBD1. CDR3 length equals 12 residues. The germline gives CDR1 SNHLY, CDR2 FYNNEI. The ends lost 9 bases at V and 1 base at J; junction bases unmatched: 2. Written as DNA, the CDR3 is TGTGCCAGTAACAGGGGCCAAGAGACCCAGTACTTC. Translating gives CASNRGQETQYF.

This clone was picked up a small number of times. The rearrangement uses TRBV4-2 and TRBJ1-5; 7 bases match TRBD1. CDR3 size: 17 residues. The germline gives CDR1 LGHNA, CDR2 YNFKEQ. V lost 4 bases and J lost 4; bases outside the gene matches: 13. DNA for the CDR3: TGTGCCAGCAGCCGCGGGCTATCGATACAGGGGAATCAGCCCCAGCATTTT. Its protein is CASSRGLSIQGNQPQHF.

The rearrangement joins TRBV5-8 to TRBJ2-3; 7 positions agree with TRBD1. Per germline, CDR1 SGHTS and CDR2 YDEGEE. This CDR3 has 16 amino acids. The junction had 14 bases not matched to a gene; V was cut back by 4 bases and J by 6 bases. Here the CDR3 reads CASSPLTGFATDTQYF. The CDR3 DNA follows: TGTGCCAGCAGCCCATTGACAGGGTTCGCAACGGATACGCAGTATTTT.